The 5 T cell receptor beta chains below were found in one sample sequenced in a study of T cells in Graves' hyperthyroidism and ophthalmopathy. The TCR beta CDR3 regions underwent amplification using RNA transcripts as the source. The HTBI primer set drove a first-round RT-PCR of the TCR CDR3. In TCRdb, the multiplex PCR reads were re-called with MiXCR into one record per CDR3 protein. The data hold about 520,000 distinct CDR3 sequences, with around a quarter observed a single time. Material: blood. Receptors originate from a woman in her twenties or thirties with Graves' ophthalmopathy.

The chain couples TRBV29-1 to TRBJ2-7; possibly TRBD2 for D (6 bases). Germline assignment: CDR1 SQVTM and CDR2 ANQGSEA. The CDR3 loop spans 13 amino acids. Trimming took off 6 bases at V and 3 bases at J, with 15 bases between the two ends. The CDR3 DNA follows: TGCAGCGTATTGACTAGTCTCGGCTACGAGCAGTACTTC. Translation gives CSVLTSLGYEQYF.

This clonotype was observed at least ten times. This rearrangement joins TRBV6-1 to TRBJ2-2; perhaps TRBD1 as D (5 bases). Per germline, CDR1 MNHNS and CDR2 SASEGT. V was shortened by 4 bases and J by 7 bases, with 10 bases between the two germline ends. This CDR3 is 13 amino acids long. In nucleotides, the CDR3 is TGTGCCAGCAGTGTCAGGGTGGGCGGGGAGCTGTTTTTT. The encoded protein is CASSVRVGGELFF.

The genes are TRBV6-1 and TRBJ1-2; D is possibly TRBD1 (5 bases). From germline, CDR1 is MNHNS and CDR2 SASEGT. The CDR3 extends over 13 amino acids. Trimming cost V 7 bases and J 2 bases, with 11 bases left between them. The CDR3 sequence: CASTGHPNYGYTF. CDR3 bases: TGTGCCAGCACCGGACATCCGAACTATGGCTACACCTTC.

In this sample, this clonotype turned up a few times. This chain uses TRBV20-1 with TRBJ2-7, with TRBD1 matching over 8 bases. CDR1 is DFQATT, CDR2 SNEGSKA, per germline (reference sequence). V shed 5 bases, J shed 0 bases, and the junction held 6 bases outside the gene matches. This CDR3 spans 14 amino acids. CDR3 nucleotides: TGCAGTGCTCCCGGACAGGGTAGCTCCTACGAGCAGTACTTC. Translating gives CSAPGQGSSYEQYF.

This clonotype was detected a few times. The chain joins TRBV11-2 to TRBJ1-2; TRBD1 agrees at 9 bases. V shed 5 bases, J shed 7 bases, and the junction held 8 bases outside the gene matches. The CDR3 has 14 residues. From germline, CDR1 is SGHAT and CDR2 FQNNGV. The chain's CDR3 is CASSQGQGLSGYTF. In nucleotides, the CDR3 is TGTGCCAGCAGCCAGGGACAGGGTCTTAGTGGCTACACCTTC.